This T cell receptor beta chain comes out of a study of T cell repertoires in cytomegalovirus infection. Study details: Evidence of both CMV infection and a matching HLA type came from public TCR beta signatures.

The CDR3 covers 14 residues. Looked up from germline, CDR1 is SGHTA and CDR2 is FQGNSA. Trimming took 2 bases from V and 1 from J, leaving 8 bases between them. Concerning this clonotype itself: Antigen unknown.

TCRdb reprocessed the reads via MiXCR and lists one record per CDR3 protein. The repertoire holds 630,000 or so distinct CDR3 sequences, with roughly 26% as singletons. Study-wide results and caveats: It was HLA-C-restricted CMV-specific TCR beta clonotypes that dominated the response ex vivo. Based on cumulative public TCR beta family frequency, carriers of CMV plus the relevant HLA were identified.

The TCR comes from a human donor in good health (CMV status not recorded). Some clones in this sample may be carry-over from other donors' samples. Sequencing was carried out using CD8+ T cells from PBMCs. The V gene is TRBV7-2, the J gene TRBJ1-1; D is unresolved. The CDR3 DNA follows: TGTGCCAGCAGCTTAAGGCTAGAGAACACTGAAGCTTTCTTT. This codes for CASSLRLENTEAFF.